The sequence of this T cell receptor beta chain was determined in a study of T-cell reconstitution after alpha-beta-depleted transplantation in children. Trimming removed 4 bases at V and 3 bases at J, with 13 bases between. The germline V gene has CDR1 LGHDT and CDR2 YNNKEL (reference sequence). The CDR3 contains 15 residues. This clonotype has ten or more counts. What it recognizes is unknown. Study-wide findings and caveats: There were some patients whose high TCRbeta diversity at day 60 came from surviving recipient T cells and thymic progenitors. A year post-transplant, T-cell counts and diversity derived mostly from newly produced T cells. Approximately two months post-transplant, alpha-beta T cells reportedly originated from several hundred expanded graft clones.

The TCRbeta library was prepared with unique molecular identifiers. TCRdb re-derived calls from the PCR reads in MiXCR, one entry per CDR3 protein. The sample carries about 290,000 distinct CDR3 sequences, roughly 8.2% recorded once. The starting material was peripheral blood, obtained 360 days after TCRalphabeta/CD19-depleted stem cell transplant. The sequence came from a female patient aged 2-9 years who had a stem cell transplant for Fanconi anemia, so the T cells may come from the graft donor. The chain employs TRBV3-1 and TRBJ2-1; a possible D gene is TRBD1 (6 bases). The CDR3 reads CASSPPGQIYNEQFF. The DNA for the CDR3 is TGTGCCAGCAGCCCCCCCGGACAGATCTACAATGAGCAGTTCTTC.